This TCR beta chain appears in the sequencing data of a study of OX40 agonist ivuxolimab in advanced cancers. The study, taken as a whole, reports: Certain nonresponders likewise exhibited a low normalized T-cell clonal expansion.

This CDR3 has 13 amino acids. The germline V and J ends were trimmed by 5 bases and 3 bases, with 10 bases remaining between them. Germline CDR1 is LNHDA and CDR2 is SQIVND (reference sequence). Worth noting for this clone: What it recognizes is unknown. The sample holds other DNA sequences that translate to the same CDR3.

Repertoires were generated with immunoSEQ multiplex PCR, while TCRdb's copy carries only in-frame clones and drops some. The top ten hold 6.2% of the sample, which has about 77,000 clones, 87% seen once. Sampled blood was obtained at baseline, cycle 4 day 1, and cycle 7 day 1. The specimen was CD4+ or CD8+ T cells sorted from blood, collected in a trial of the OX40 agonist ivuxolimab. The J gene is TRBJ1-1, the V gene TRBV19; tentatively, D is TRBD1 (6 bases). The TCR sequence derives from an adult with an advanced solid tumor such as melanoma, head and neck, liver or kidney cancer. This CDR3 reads CASSVKGDTEAFF. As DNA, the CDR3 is TGTGCCAGTAGTGTGAAGGGGGACACTGAAGCTTTCTTT.